These 5 T cell receptor beta chains were sequenced from one sample in a study of T-cell memory formation after mild COVID-19. One entry per CDR3 protein, called by TCRdb with MiXCR from the 5' RACE reads. There are about 470,000 distinct CDR3 sequences in the sample; roughly 23% occur only once, and under 15% lies in the top ten. Sequencing input: PBMCs or a T cell subset sorted from them (not recorded which). The receptors come from an adult woman who had mild COVID-19 (a few samples of this study predate the infection). Cell type and time point are not known.

This clonotype was recorded at least ten times. V usage is TRBV7-9 and J usage is TRBJ2-7, with 12 bases matching TRBD1. Germline CDR1 SEHNR, CDR2 FQNEAQ (reference sequence). The CDR3 contains 16 residues. J was trimmed by 4 bases and V by 5 bases; bases with no gene match: 9. The CDR3 DNA follows: TGTGCCAGCAGCCCAGGGGGGACAGGGGGCGGTTACGAGCAGTACTTC. The encoded protein is CASSPGGTGGGYEQYF.

The table lists this clonotype with a count of one. This sequence joins TRBV19 and TRBJ1-1; D gene unclear. Between the trimmed V and J ends, which lost 6 bases and 6 bases, there was a span of 11 bases. From germline, CDR1 is LNHDA and CDR2 SQIVND (reference sequence). The length of the CDR3 is 12 residues. The CDR3 DNA follows: TGTGCCAGTAGCTTTATCAGCTCTGAAGCTTTCTTT. It is translated as CASSFISSEAFF.

This clonotype has at least ten counts. V and J are TRBV27 and TRBJ1-1; 7 bases line up with TRBD1. The ends lost 5 bases at V and 10 bases at J; junction bases unmatched: 16. CDR1 and CDR2 (germline): MNHEY, SMNVEV (reference sequence). This CDR3 is built from 15 residues. The CDR3 protein is CASSPAQPTGARAFF. CDR3 DNA sequence: TGTGCCAGCAGTCCCGCCCAACCTACAGGGGCGCGAGCTTTCTTT.

This clonotype was recorded a few times. V is TRBV5-1 and J is TRBJ2-5; D uncertain. Germline V gene data show CDR1 as SGHRS and CDR2 as YFSETQ. The CDR3 consists of 14 residues. Deletions cut 1 base from V and 5 bases from J, with 12 bases between. The CDR3 reads CASSLNTGQETQYF. CDR3 sequence (DNA): TGCGCCAGCAGCTTGAACACGGGCCAGGAGACCCAGTACTTC.

V is TRBV20-1 and J is TRBJ2-2; D not certain. Trimming took 2 bases from V and 6 from J, leaving 16 bases between them. The length of the CDR3 is 15 residues. Germline V lookup: CDR1 DFQATT, CDR2 SNEGSKA (reference sequence). In DNA form, the CDR3 reads TGCAGTGCTAGACCAATAGTGGGCGACCCCGGGGAGCTGTTTTTT. Translation: CSARPIVGDPGELFF.